One and the same sample provided the 15 T cell receptor beta chains below, sequenced in a study of shared clonotypes between healthy human individuals. Positive CCR7 selection of CD45RO-negative cells yielded the naive CD8 cells, and terminally differentiated effector memory CD45RA+ cells were excluded. TCRdb's copy holds only in-frame clones and misses some; the assay was immunoSEQ multiplex PCR. This sample yields some 2.1 million clones, of which around 93% are seen a single time; about 1.7% belongs to the top ten. The sequencing sample was made of naive CD8+ T cells from PBMCs. The source of these receptors is a man aged 18 to 29 in good health. Some clones in this sample may be carry-over from other donors' samples.

The chain employs TRBV28 and TRBJ2-7; D might be TRBD1 (5 bases). The CDR3 is 15 residues long. Germline-derived CDR1 and CDR2 are MDHEN and SYDVKM. V was trimmed by 3 bases and J by 0 bases, leaving 12 bases between them. The DNA for the CDR3 is TGTGCCAGCAGTTTCTTAAGGGGTTCCTCCTACGAGCAGTACTTC. This sequence encodes CASSFLRGSSYEQYF.

The chain combines TRBV13 with TRBJ2-1, with D hard to call. Trimming pared 1 base from V and 10 bases from J, leaving 11 bases between. This CDR3 has 13 amino acids. Germline values: CDR1 PRHDT, CDR2 FYEKMQ (reference sequence). The CDR3 reads CASSLDRIKEQFF. CDR3 nucleotide sequence: TGTGCCAGCAGCTTAGACCGTATCAAAGAGCAGTTCTTC.

The chain couples TRBV7-9 to TRBJ2-5; no reliable D call. With 1 base removed from V and 4 bases from J, the gap between germline ends came to 10 bases. The length of the CDR3 is 14 residues. The germline V gene has CDR1 SEHNR and CDR2 FQNEAQ (reference sequence). CDR3 nucleotides: TGTGCCAGCAGCTTAGACAGCCCGCGAGAGACCCAGTACTTC. Translated, it gives CASSLDSPRETQYF.

The rearrangement joins TRBV7-9 to TRBJ2-3; 7 bases map to TRBD2. Germline V gene lookup returns CDR1 SEHNR and CDR2 FQNEAQ (reference sequence). V lost 5 bases to trimming and J lost 4 bases; unmatched junction nucleotides: 12. CDR3 length: 16 residues. The CDR3 sequence: CASSSRRGEGADTQYF. The CDR3 DNA sequence: TGTGCCAGCAGCAGCCGCCGGGGGGAGGGCGCAGATACGCAGTATTTT.

This clone appeared once. The chain carries TRBV14 and TRBJ2-1, with D tentatively TRBD2 (6 bases). Germline V gene sequence: CDR1 SGHDN, CDR2 FVKESK. The CDR3 totals 14 residues. The V gene lost 0 bases and the J gene lost 8 bases, with 11 bases spanning the gap. CDR3: CASSQDGGIYEQFF. The CDR3 DNA follows: TGTGCCAGCAGCCAAGACGGGGGTATCTATGAGCAGTTCTTC.

The chain joins TRBV7-9 to TRBJ1-5; D not certain. CDR3 length: 13 amino acids. With 1 base removed from V and 8 bases from J, the gap between germline ends came to 9 bases. The V gene's germline CDR1 is SEHNR and CDR2 FQNEAQ (reference sequence). DNA of the CDR3: TGTGCCAGCAGCTTAGAAGGCGGGGAGCCCCAGCATTTT. It yields the protein CASSLEGGEPQHF.

This rearrangement joins TRBV7-9 to TRBJ2-1, with 7 bases aligning to TRBD1. The junction had 12 bases not matched to a gene; V was cut back by 4 bases and J by 6 bases. The CDR3 extends over 16 amino acids. In germline, CDR1 is SEHNR, CDR2 FQNEAQ (reference sequence). CDR3 DNA sequence: TGTGCCAGCAGCTCAGGGGGATCTGGGGCCCTCAATGAGCAGTTCTTC. This translates into CASSSGGSGALNEQFF.

The chain uses TRBV4-1 and TRBJ1-5; the D is unclear. Germline values: CDR1 MGHRA, CDR2 YSYEKL. Trimming took off 0 bases at V and 9 bases at J, with 9 bases between the two ends. CDR3 length: 13 residues. CDR3 DNA: TGCGCCAGCAGCCAAGATCTAGAAGGGCCCCAGCATTTT. It encodes CASSQDLEGPQHF.

In this sample, this clone turned up once. The chain carries TRBV5-6 and TRBJ2-2; TRBD2 matches at 14 bases. Germline V gene sequence: CDR1 SGHDT, CDR2 YYEEEE. Germline trimming cut 4 bases from V and 13 bases from J; bases unmatched to any gene: 12. The CDR3 extends over 16 amino acids. The CDR3 sequence is CASSPFGLAGGPGLFF. CDR3 sequence (DNA): TGTGCCAGCAGCCCATTCGGACTAGCGGGAGGCCCCGGGCTGTTTTTT.

The rearrangement uses TRBV13 and TRBJ2-7, with D unresolved. Germline CDR1 and CDR2: PRHDT and FYEKMQ (reference sequence). V lost 0 bases to trimming and J lost 5 bases, with 11 bases between them. The CDR3 loop spans 14 amino acids. CDR3 region: CASSLGPSKHEQYF. The CDR3, as DNA: TGTGCCAGCAGCTTAGGTCCCAGCAAACACGAGCAGTACTTC. Filled out from reference TRBV13 and TRBJ2-7, the complete variable domain reads AAGVIQSPRHLIKEKRETATLKCYPIPRHDTVYWYQQGPGQDPQFLISFYEKMQSDKGSIPDRFSAQQFSDYHSELNMSSLELGDSALYFCASSLGPSKHEQYFGPGTRLTVT.

This chain joins TRBV6-9 and TRBJ1-4; D not certain. Deletions cut 3 bases from V and 2 bases from J, with 13 bases between. Per germline, CDR1 MNHGY and CDR2 SVAAGI. This CDR3 contains 16 residues. CDR3 bases: TGTGCCAGCAGTTACTCGGAACACAAGACTAATGAAAAACTGTTTTTT. Protein sequence: CASSYSEHKTNEKLFF.

This clone was counted once. The rearrangement links TRBV10-3 to TRBJ2-1; perhaps TRBD2 as D (5 bases). The CDR3 is 18 residues long. From germline, CDR1 is ENHRY and CDR2 SYGVKD. The V end lost 6 bases, the J end lost 0 bases, and 21 bases lay between the germline ends. Here the CDR3 reads CAIRPYWSGRTSYNEQFF. In DNA, the CDR3 is TGTGCCATCAGGCCTTACTGGAGCGGAAGAACCTCCTACAATGAGCAGTTCTTC.

J is TRBJ1-2 and V is TRBV23-1, with D maybe TRBD1 (6 bases). TRBV23-1 is designated an ORF whose function remains uncertain. V was cut by 7 bases and J by 1 base, with 13 bases left in between. The CDR3 length is 14 residues. The chain's CDR3 is CASTRGQLNYGYTF. As DNA, the CDR3 is TGCGCCAGCACCCGCGGACAGCTTAACTATGGCTACACCTTC.

This rearrangement joins TRBV30 to TRBJ2-5; 7 positions agree with TRBD2. Near its end, the DNA agrees better with TRBJ2-7, so the J call may be wrong. Germline V gene sequence: CDR1 GTSNPN, CDR2 SVGIG (reference sequence). This CDR3 is built from 13 residues. For the CDR3, the DNA is TGTGCCTGGAGTAGCGGGGCCAACTACGAGCAGTACTTC. Translation gives CAWSSGANYEQYF.

V and J are TRBV7-9 and TRBJ2-1; perhaps TRBD1 as D (6 bases). Between the trimmed V and J ends, which lost 6 bases and 5 bases, there was a span of 11 bases. Germline assignment: CDR1 SEHNR and CDR2 FQNEAQ (reference sequence). The CDR3 length is 13 residues. CDR3 sequence: CASRQTGNNEQFF. The CDR3 DNA sequence: TGTGCCAGCAGACAGACAGGTAACAATGAGCAGTTCTTC.